One sample yielded the 19 T cell receptor beta chains listed below, sequenced in a study of blood T cell repertoires in COVID-19. The protocol was immunoSEQ multiplex PCR, while the TCRdb copy is restricted to in-frame clones and leaves out a portion. The data hold hundreds of thousands of clones, with about 90% observed a single time. Sequences were obtained from PBMCs or T cells enriched from blood (not recorded which). These receptor sequences come from a young woman with acute COVID-19.

This chain connects TRBV7-8 to TRBJ1-1, with TRBD1 as a possible D gene (6 bases). CDR1 SGHVS and CDR2 FQNEAQ come from the germline V gene. This CDR3 region has 13 residues. Between the trimmed V and J ends, which lost 6 bases and 5 bases, there was a span of 13 bases. In DNA form, the CDR3 reads TGTGCCAGCAGGACGGGGAGGGGGACTGAAGCTTTCTTT. Translated: CASRTGRGTEAFF.

The chain employs TRBV3-1 (or the pseudogene TRBV3-2) and TRBJ1-1, with D uncertain. V was clipped by 4 bases and J by 10 bases, with 7 bases between them. Germline CDR1 and CDR2: LGHDT and YNNKEL (reference sequence). The CDR3 is 10 amino acids. CDR3: CASSPILAFF. CDR3 nucleotides: TGTGCCAGCAGCCCAATACTAGCTTTCTTT.

This clone has a single count. The chain has TRBV9 and TRBJ2-3; D call uncertain. Germline V gene sequence: CDR1 SGDLS, CDR2 YYNGEE. Trimming left V 0 bases short and J 5 bases short, with 10 bases between. CDR3 length: 14 amino acids. CDR3 sequence (DNA): TGTGCCAGCAGCGTAGGTCAGAGAGGAGATACGCAGTATTTT. The encoded protein is CASSVGQRGDTQYF.

V usage is TRBV29-1 and J usage is TRBJ1-1; D possibly corresponds to TRBD1 (5 bases). The germline CDR1 and CDR2 sequences are SQVTM and ANQGSEA. Trimming stripped 4 bases from V and 1 base from J, with 10 bases between. The CDR3 has 13 residues. In nucleotides, the CDR3 is TGCAGCGTTGTTGGGGGGGAGAACACTGAAGCTTTCTTT. Residues: CSVVGGENTEAFF.

The rearrangement joins TRBV28 to TRBJ1-1; 7 bases match TRBD1. Germline CDR1 and CDR2: MDHEN and SYDVKM. V lost 6 bases to trimming and J lost 2 bases; unmatched junction nucleotides: 12. This CDR3 comprises 16 residues. The CDR3 DNA reads as TGTGCCAGCAGCGGGACAGTAATCTTACCTAACACTGAAGCTTTCTTT. This gives the protein CASSGTVILPNTEAFF.

This clone has only a few counts. This sequence joins TRBV4-3 and TRBJ1-6; TRBD1 matches 7 bases. CDR1 is LGHNA, CDR2 YSLEER, per germline. V lost 0 bases, J lost 7 bases, and 6 bases stayed unmatched. CDR3 size: 16 residues. CDR3 sequence reads: CASSQDTGEYNSPLHF. DNA of the CDR3: TGCGCCAGCAGCCAAGATACAGGGGAGTACAATTCACCCCTCCACTTT.

CDR3 sequence reads: CASSSSEVGGAEAFF. CDR3 nucleotides: TGTGCCAGCAGTTCCTCGGAGGTAGGGGGGGCTGAAGCTTTCTTT. The V gene is TRBV28, the J gene TRBJ1-1; possibly TRBD1 for D (6 bases). CDR3 length equals 15 residues. The germline V and J ends were trimmed by 4 bases and 6 bases, with 18 bases remaining between them. Germline V CDR1 and CDR2: MDHEN, SYDVKM.

J is TRBJ1-2 and V is TRBV10-3; D gene uncertain. V shed 0 bases and J shed 0 bases, with 8 bases lying between them. CDR1 is ENHRY and CDR2 is SYGVKD in the germline V gene. This CDR3 has 15 amino acids. The CDR3 DNA follows: TGTGCCATCAGTGAGTCAAGAGGCGCTAACTATGGCTACACCTTC. This gives the protein CAISESRGANYGYTF.

The V and J genes are TRBV27 and TRBJ1-5; 7 bases align to TRBD1. This CDR3 is 13 amino acids long. Germline lookup yields CDR1 MNHEY and CDR2 SMNVEV (reference sequence). Losses at the gene ends were 4 bases for V and 6 bases for J; bases not matched to a gene: 3. In nucleotides, the CDR3 is TGTGCCAGCAGTTATCAGGGGGGTCAGCCCCAGCATTTT. Residues: CASSYQGGQPQHF.

J is TRBJ2-3 and V is TRBV7-2; TRBD2 aligns across 10 bases. CDR1 SGHTA and CDR2 FQGNSA come from the germline V gene. With V trimmed by 4 bases and J by 1 base, 5 bases remained unmatched. There are 16 residues in the CDR3. CDR3 sequence: CASSSQTSGRTDTQYF. The CDR3 nucleotides are TGTGCCAGCAGCTCCCAGACTAGCGGGCGCACAGATACGCAGTATTTT.

The V gene is TRBV5-6, the J gene TRBJ2-7, with D perhaps matching TRBD1 (6 bases). There are 14 residues in the CDR3. Trimming removed 4 bases from V and 0 bases from J, with 11 bases in between. The germline V gene encodes CDR1 SGHDT and CDR2 YYEEEE. As DNA, the CDR3 is TGTGCCAGCAGCACCGGGACAAGCTCCTACGAGCAGTACTTC. Translating it yields CASSTGTSSYEQYF.

CDR3 protein: CSAGGRASGNTIYF. As DNA, the CDR3 is TGCAGTGCTGGTGGGAGAGCCTCTGGAAACACCATATATTTT. This chain uses TRBV20-1 with TRBJ1-3, with D hard to call. Per the germline V gene, CDR1 is DFQATT and CDR2 is SNEGSKA (reference sequence). CDR3 length: 14 amino acids. V was cut by 5 bases and J by 0 bases, with 11 bases left in between.

This chain links TRBV9 with TRBJ2-7, with D tentatively TRBD1 (6 bases). This CDR3 region has 15 residues. V gave up 3 bases and J gave up 4 bases, with 17 bases separating them. CDR1 is SGDLS and CDR2 is YYNGEE in the germline V gene. The CDR3 nucleotides read TGTGCCAGCAGCGCGAATCCCGGGACACCGTACGAGCAGTACTTC. It specifies CASSANPGTPYEQYF. The full variable domain, completed using reference TRBV9 and TRBJ2-7, is DSGVTQTPKHLITATGQRVTLRCSPRSGDLSVYWYQQSLDQGLQFLIQYYNGEERAKGNILERFSAQQFPDLHSELNLSSLELGDSALYFCASSANPGTPYEQYFGPGTRLTVT.

The chain is built from TRBV9 and TRBJ2-2, with 7 bases identical to TRBD2. Trimming removed 4 bases from V and 7 bases from J; junction bases left unmatched: 19. Germline CDR1 is SGDLS and CDR2 is YYNGEE. The CDR3 is 18 residues long. CDR3: CASSPIRSSRGYHGELFF. CDR3 in DNA: TGTGCCAGCAGCCCTATCCGAAGCTCGCGGGGGTACCACGGGGAGCTGTTTTTT. The full variable domain, rest sourced from reference TRBV9 and TRBJ2-2, is DSGVTQTPKHLITATGQRVTLRCSPRSGDLSVYWYQQSLDQGLQFLIQYYNGEERAKGNILERFSAQQFPDLHSELNLSSLELGDSALYFCASSPIRSSRGYHGELFFGEGSRLTVL.

This CDR3 is CASKGQGPEEPQHF. As DNA, the CDR3 is TGTGCCAGCAAGGGACAGGGCCCCGAGGAGCCCCAGCATTTT. The chain combines TRBV25-1 with TRBJ1-5; 9 bases are shared with TRBD1. Germline trimming cut 7 bases from V and 8 bases from J; bases unmatched to any gene: 9. Germline V gene lookup returns CDR1 MGHDK and CDR2 SYGVNS. The CDR3 has 14 amino acids.

The rearrangement links TRBV6-5 to TRBJ2-7; a possible D gene is TRBD1 (5 bases). V dropped 10 bases and J dropped 7 bases, with 14 bases sitting between them. CDR3 length: 11 residues. Germline V gives CDR1 MNHEY, CDR2 SVGAGI. The DNA for the CDR3 is TGTGCCACCCATTGGGGCAGAGAGCAGTACTTC. Amino acid sequence: CATHWGREQYF.

The rearrangement links TRBV30 to TRBJ2-6; a weak D match, TRBD1 (6 bases). Trimming shortened V by 4 bases and J by 1 base, and 14 bases separated the two germline ends. The germline CDR1 and CDR2 sequences are GTSNPN and SVGIG (reference sequence). This CDR3 region has 16 residues. The CDR3: CAWTGAHTSGANVLTF. CDR3 coding DNA: TGTGCCTGGACAGGGGCCCACACTTCTGGGGCCAACGTCCTGACTTTC.

The J gene is TRBJ1-1, the V gene TRBV30; D may be TRBD1 (5 bases). Between the trimmed V and J ends, which lost 1 base and 0 bases, there was a span of 15 bases. Looked up from germline, CDR1 is GTSNPN and CDR2 is SVGIG (reference sequence). The CDR3 is made up of 16 amino acids. The CDR3 spells CAWSGDRAYLNTEAFF. CDR3 bases: TGTGCCTGGAGTGGTGACAGAGCCTATTTGAACACTGAAGCTTTCTTT.

This chain links TRBV24-1 with TRBJ2-3; no clear D. Trimming removed 5 bases from V and 1 base from J, with 9 bases in between. Per germline, CDR1 KGHDR and CDR2 SFDVKD. The CDR3 is 14 residues long. The CDR3 here is CATSATAGTDTQYF. For the CDR3, the DNA is TGTGCCACCAGTGCAACGGCGGGCACAGATACGCAGTATTTT.